This T cell receptor beta chain emerged from a study of neurological immune-mediated disorders. This clonotype was detected ten times or more. What it binds is not known. The study built unsorted libraries from 2 million PBMCs kept at -80 C. Synthesis of cDNA was carried out by template-switch 5'RACE. The reaction used 10-nucleotide random UMIs. The yield of each sequencing run was over 160 million TCR-beta sequences from 15-18 subjects. TCRdb analysed the 5' RACE reads with MiXCR anew, one entry per CDR3 protein. The data show 55,000 to 65,000 distinct CDR3 sequences, about 12% seen once. Notes on the study in general: TCR-beta repertoires seemed private in all groups, with no expanded CDR3 amino acid sequences shared.

This CDR3 region has 15 residues. V was trimmed by 4 bases and J by 3 bases, leaving 15 bases between them. Germline V gives CDR1 MNHEY, CDR2 SVGAGI. The chain employs TRBV6-5 and TRBJ1-1; no firm D call. This TCR was sampled from an older woman with HTLV-1-associated myelopathy (HAM/TSP). The specimen sequenced was PBMCs. CDR3 sequence (DNA): TGTGCCAGCAGTTTCCGCTTGGGCGGAGACACTGAAGCTTTCTTT. This codes for CASSFRLGGDTEAFF.